The next 7 T cell receptor beta chains were all read from a single sample in a study of shared clonotypes between healthy human individuals (dated by TCRdb to 2019 to 2021). Preparation of the library involved the immunoSEQ multiplex PCR assay. TCRdb stores this immuneACCESS table with in-frame sequences only. Part of the clones is absent; in the studies checked, under half of the shortfall reflects unresolved V genes, and no reason is known for the rest. For this sample the table gives about 1.5 million clones, of which approximately 98% were detected only once. The top ten clones comprise about 0.4% of the sample. The sample taken for sequencing was naive CD4+ T cells sorted from blood. In the paper's terms, the cell subset or site label means: CD45RA+ positively selected. The receptors derive from a man aged 25-45 years in good health.

The chain combines TRBV5-5 with TRBJ1-1; unclear D gene. Germline CDR1 reads SGHKS; CDR2 reads YYEKEE (reference sequence). The CDR3 is 15 residues long. V dropped 1 base and J dropped 1 base, with 11 bases sitting between them. CDR3 region: CASSLLPEGNTEAFF. DNA of the CDR3: TGTGCCAGCAGCTTGTTGCCTGAGGGGAACACTGAAGCTTTCTTT. The full variable domain, in which reference TRBV5-5 and TRBJ1-1 provide the parts outside the CDR3, is DAGVTQSPTHLIKTRGQQVTLRCSPISGHKSVSWYQQVLGQGPQFIFQYYEKEERGRGNFPDRFSARQFPNYSSELNVNALLLGDSALYLCASSLLPEGNTEAFFGQGTRLTVV.

This clone is a singleton in its sample. The rearrangement joins TRBV29-1 to TRBJ1-2; maybe TRBD1 (5 bases). The CDR3 contains 12 residues. CDR1 is SQVTM and CDR2 is ANQGSEA in the germline V gene. Trimming left V 5 bases short and J 6 bases short, with 13 bases between. The CDR3 coding sequence is TGCAGCGTTAACCCCGGGGGTAATGGCTACACCTTC. It specifies CSVNPGGNGYTF.

Concerning this clone itself: This specimen includes other DNA sequences encoding the same CDR3. The V gene is TRBV5-4, the J gene TRBJ2-7; 9 nucleotides align to TRBD1. J was trimmed by 5 bases and V by 3 bases; bases with no gene match: 9. Germline V gene data show CDR1 as SGHNT and CDR2 as YYREEE (reference sequence). The CDR3 runs to 15 residues. This CDR3 is CASSSPGQGAHEQYF. The CDR3 coding sequence is TGTGCCAGCAGCTCACCGGGACAGGGTGCCCACGAGCAGTACTTC.

The chain links TRBV10-3 to TRBJ2-4, with D possibly TRBD1 on 5 matching bases. This CDR3 is built from 12 residues. Trimming pared 2 bases from V and 6 bases from J, leaving 5 bases between. CDR1 is ENHRY and CDR2 is SYGVKD in the germline V gene. The CDR3, as DNA: TGTGCCATCAGTGAGCAGGGAAACATTCAGTACTTC. Translation gives CAISEQGNIQYF.

The DNA for the CDR3 is TGTGCCAGCAGCCGGGACAGGGGATTGGGCTACACCTTC. Its protein product is CASSRDRGLGYTF. The genes are TRBV25-1 and TRBJ1-2; 10 bases line up with TRBD1. The germline gives CDR1 MGHDK, CDR2 SYGVNS. This CDR3 contains 13 residues. J gave up 8 bases and V 6 bases, and 6 bases lay outside the gene matches.

The count of this clone is one. This rearrangement joins TRBV28 to TRBJ2-1, with D maybe TRBD2 (6 bases). The CDR3 consists of 15 residues. Trimming shortened V by 3 bases and J by 0 bases, and 9 bases separated the two germline ends. Germline CDR1 and CDR2: MDHEN and SYDVKM. The CDR3 spells CASSLGSGSYNEQFF. The CDR3 bases are TGTGCCAGCAGTTTGGGTAGCGGCTCCTACAATGAGCAGTTCTTC.

This chain links TRBV6-5 with TRBJ2-7, with 8 bases aligning to TRBD1. Trimming at V came to 2 bases and at J to 6 bases, leaving 9 bases not matched to a gene. In germline, CDR1 is MNHEY, CDR2 SVGAGI. CDR3 length: 15 amino acids. The CDR3 sequence is CASSYPSTGASEQYF. The CDR3 DNA reads TGTGCCAGCAGTTACCCCTCGACAGGGGCTAGCGAGCAGTACTTC.